This T cell receptor (beta chain) was identified in a study of shared T cell receptors in the human thymus. V dropped 1 base and J dropped 8 bases, with 15 bases sitting between them. The germline gives CDR1 SGHAT, CDR2 FQNNGV. The CDR3 is made up of 15 amino acids. Here immunoSEQ multiplex PCR was the method, and the copy in TCRdb shows in-frame clones only, minus some. This repertoire shows hundreds of thousands of clones, approximately 80% found once; its top ten account for about 0.012%. These data were also filed under a second study, of human thymus T cells.

The chain has TRBV11-2 and TRBJ2-1, with D maybe TRBD1 (5 bases). Material: thymocytes. This TCR was recovered from a boy in the first two years of life with a congenital heart defect. CDR3 in DNA: TGTGCCAGCAGCTTAGGGGGTGGTAGGGGCGATGAGCAGTTCTTC. Its translation: CASSLGGGRGDEQFF.